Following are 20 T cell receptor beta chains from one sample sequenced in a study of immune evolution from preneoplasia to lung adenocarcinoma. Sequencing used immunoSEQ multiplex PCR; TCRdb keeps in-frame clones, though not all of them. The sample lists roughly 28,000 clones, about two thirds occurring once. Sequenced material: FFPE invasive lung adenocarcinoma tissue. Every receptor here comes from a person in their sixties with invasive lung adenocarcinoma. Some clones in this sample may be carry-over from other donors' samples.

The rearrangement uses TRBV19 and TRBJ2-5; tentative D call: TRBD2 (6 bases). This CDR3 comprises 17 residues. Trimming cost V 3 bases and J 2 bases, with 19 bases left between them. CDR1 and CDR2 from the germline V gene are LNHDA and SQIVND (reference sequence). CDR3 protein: CASSILGLAASQETQYF. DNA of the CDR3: TGTGCCAGTAGTATCCTGGGACTCGCAGCGTCTCAAGAGACCCAGTACTTC.

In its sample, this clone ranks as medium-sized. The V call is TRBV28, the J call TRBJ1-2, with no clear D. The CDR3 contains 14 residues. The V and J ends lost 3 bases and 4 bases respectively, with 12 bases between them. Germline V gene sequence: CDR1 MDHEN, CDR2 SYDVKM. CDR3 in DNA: TGTGCCAGCAGTTTCGATGGCCTCGCCTATGGCTACACCTTC. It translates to CASSFDGLAYGYTF.

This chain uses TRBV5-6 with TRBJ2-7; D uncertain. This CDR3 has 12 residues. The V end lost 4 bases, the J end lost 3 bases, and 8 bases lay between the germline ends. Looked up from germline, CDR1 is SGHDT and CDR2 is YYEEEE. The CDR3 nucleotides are TGTGCCAGCAGCCCGTGGGGCTACGAGCAGTACTTC. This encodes CASSPWGYEQYF.

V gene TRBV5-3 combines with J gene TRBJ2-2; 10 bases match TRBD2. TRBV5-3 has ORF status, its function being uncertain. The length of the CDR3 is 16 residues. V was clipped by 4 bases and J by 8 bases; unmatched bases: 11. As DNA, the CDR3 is TGTGCCAGAAGCAGTCTAGCGGGAGATAAAGCAGGGGAGCTGTTTTTT. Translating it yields CARSSLAGDKAGELFF.

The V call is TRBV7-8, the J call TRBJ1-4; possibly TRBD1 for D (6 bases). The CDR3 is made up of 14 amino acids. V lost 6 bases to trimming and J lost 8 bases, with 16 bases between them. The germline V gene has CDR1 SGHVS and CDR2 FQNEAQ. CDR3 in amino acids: CASSRTEAREKLFF. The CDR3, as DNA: TGTGCCAGCAGTCGGACAGAGGCCAGGGAAAAACTGTTTTTT.

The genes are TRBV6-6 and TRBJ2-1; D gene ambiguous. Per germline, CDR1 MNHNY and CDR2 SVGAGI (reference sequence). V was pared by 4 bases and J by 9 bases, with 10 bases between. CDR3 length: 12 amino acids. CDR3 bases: TGTGCCAGCAGTTCGGAATCTTCTGAGCAGTTCTTC. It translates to CASSSESSEQFF.

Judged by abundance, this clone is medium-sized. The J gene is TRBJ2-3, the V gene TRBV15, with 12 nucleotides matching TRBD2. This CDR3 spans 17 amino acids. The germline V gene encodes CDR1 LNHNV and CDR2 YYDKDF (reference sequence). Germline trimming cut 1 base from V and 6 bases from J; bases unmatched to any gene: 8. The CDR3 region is CATSRGRLAGVGDTQYF. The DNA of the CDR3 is TGTGCCACCAGCAGAGGTAGACTAGCGGGAGTTGGTGATACGCAGTATTTT.

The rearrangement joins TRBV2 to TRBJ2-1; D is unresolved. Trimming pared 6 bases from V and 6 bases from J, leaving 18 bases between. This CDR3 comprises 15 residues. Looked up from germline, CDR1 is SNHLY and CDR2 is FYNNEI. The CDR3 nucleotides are TGTGCCAGCAGGGCCGGGCAGGTCGGCTCCAATGAGCAGTTCTTC. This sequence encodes CASRAGQVGSNEQFF.

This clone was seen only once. The CDR3 coding sequence is TGTGCCAGCAGTCCTACAAAACGGGGTAGCAATCAGCCCCAGCATTTT. This sequence encodes CASSPTKRGSNQPQHF. V gene TRBV28 combines with J gene TRBJ1-5; the D is unclear. Germline loops: CDR1 MDHEN, CDR2 SYDVKM. The CDR3 is 16 amino acids. The germline V and J ends were trimmed by 5 bases and 0 bases, with 14 bases remaining between them. Variable domain in full (rest from reference TRBV28 and TRBJ1-5): DVKVTQSSRYLVKRTGEKVFLECVQDMDHENMFWYRQDPGLGLRLIYFSYDVKMKEKGDIPEGYSVSREKKERFSLILESASTNQTSMYLCASSPTKRGSNQPQHFGDGTRLSIL.

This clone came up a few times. The CDR3 coding sequence is TGTGCCACCAGTCGTTACATAGATACGCAGTATTTT. Encoded protein: CATSRYIDTQYF. This rearrangement joins TRBV7-2 to TRBJ2-3; D is ambiguous. This CDR3 has 12 amino acids. Germline V CDR1 and CDR2: SGHTA, FQGNSA. The V gene lost 10 bases and the J gene lost 5 bases, with 13 bases spanning the gap.

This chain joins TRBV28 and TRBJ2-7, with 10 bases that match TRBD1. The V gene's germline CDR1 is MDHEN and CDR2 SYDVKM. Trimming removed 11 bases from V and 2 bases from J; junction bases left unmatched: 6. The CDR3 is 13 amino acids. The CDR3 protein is CAAFGQGAYEQYF. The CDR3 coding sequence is TGTGCCGCGTTTGGACAGGGGGCCTACGAGCAGTACTTC. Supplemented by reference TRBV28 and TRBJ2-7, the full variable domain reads DVKVTQSSRYLVKRTGEKVFLECVQDMDHENMFWYRQDPGLGLRLIYFSYDVKMKEKGDIPEGYSVSREKKERFSLILESASTNQTSMYLCAAFGQGAYEQYFGPGTRLTVT.

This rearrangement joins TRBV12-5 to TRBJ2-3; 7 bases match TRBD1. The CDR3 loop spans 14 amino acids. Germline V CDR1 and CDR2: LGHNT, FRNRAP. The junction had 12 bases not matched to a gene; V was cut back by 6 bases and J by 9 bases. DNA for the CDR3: TGTGCTAGTGGGACACGGAAGGGACAGATAACGCAGTATTTT. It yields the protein CASGTRKGQITQYF.

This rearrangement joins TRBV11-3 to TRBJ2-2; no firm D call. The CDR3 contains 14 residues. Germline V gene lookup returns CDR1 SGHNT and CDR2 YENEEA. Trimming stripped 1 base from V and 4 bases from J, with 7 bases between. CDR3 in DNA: TGTGCCAGCAGCTTAGCCTCCCCCACCGGGGAGCTGTTTTTT. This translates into CASSLASPTGELFF.

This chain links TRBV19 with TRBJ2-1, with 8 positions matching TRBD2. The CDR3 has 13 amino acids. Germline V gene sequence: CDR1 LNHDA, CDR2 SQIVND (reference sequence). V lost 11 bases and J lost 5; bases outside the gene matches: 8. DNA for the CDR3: TGTGCCTCCCATAGCGGGAACCACAATGAGCAGTTCTTC. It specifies CASHSGNHNEQFF.

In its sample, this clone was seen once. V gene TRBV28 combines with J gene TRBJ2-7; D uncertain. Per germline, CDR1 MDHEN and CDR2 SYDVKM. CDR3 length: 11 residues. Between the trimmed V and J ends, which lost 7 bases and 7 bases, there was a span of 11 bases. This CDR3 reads CASTYLREQYF. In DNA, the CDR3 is TGTGCCAGCACCTATCTCCGGGAGCAGTACTTC.

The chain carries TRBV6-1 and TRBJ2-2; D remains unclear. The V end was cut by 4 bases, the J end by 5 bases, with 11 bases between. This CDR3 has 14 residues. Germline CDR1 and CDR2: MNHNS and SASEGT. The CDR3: CASSAERATGELFF. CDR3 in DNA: TGTGCCAGCAGTGCCGAAAGGGCTACCGGGGAGCTGTTTTTT.

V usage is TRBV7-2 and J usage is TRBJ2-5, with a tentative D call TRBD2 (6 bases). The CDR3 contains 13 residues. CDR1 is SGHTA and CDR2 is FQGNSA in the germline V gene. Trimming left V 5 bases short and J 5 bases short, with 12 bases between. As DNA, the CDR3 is TGTGCCAGCAGCCCCGGGACTTCGGAGACCCAGTACTTC. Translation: CASSPGTSETQYF.

The CDR3 loop reads CASSLRTSVINEQFF. The DNA of the CDR3 is TGTGCCAGCAGCTTGAGGACTAGCGTGATAAATGAGCAGTTCTTC. J is TRBJ2-1 and V is TRBV5-8; the match to TRBD2 covers 9 bases. The germline CDR1 and CDR2 sequences are SGHTS and YDEGEE. With 1 base clipped from V and 7 bases from J, the junction kept 6 bases outside the gene matches. The CDR3 is 15 amino acids.

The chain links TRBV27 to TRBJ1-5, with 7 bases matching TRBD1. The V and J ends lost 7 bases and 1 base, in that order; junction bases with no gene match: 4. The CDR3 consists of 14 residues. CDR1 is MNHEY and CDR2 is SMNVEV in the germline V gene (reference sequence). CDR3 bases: TGTGCCAGCAAGGCAGGGGGAAGCAATCAGCCCCAGCATTTT. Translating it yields CASKAGGSNQPQHF.

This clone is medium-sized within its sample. The CDR3 DNA is TGTGCCAGCAGCCCGGGACAGGCATTTACGCCCCAGCATTTT. This gives the protein CASSPGQAFTPQHF. The rearrangement links TRBV5-5 to TRBJ1-5; 8 nucleotides line up with TRBD1. This CDR3 region has 14 residues. CDR1 is SGHKS, CDR2 YYEKEE, per germline (reference sequence). The V gene end was trimmed by 4 bases and the J gene end by 9 bases; junction bases not matched to a gene: 9.